This TCR beta chain was recorded in a study of OX40 agonist ivuxolimab in advanced cancers. V was pared by 6 bases and J by 5 bases, with 14 bases of the junction left unmatched. The V gene's germline CDR1 is SGHRS and CDR2 YFSETQ. This CDR3 is built from 16 residues. Clones were sequenced by immunoSEQ multiplex PCR, and TCRdb holds only the in-frame ones, with some missing. The repertoire includes 23,000 or so clones, roughly 90% of them detected once, and 25% to 35% sits in the top ten. Sequences were derived from CD4+ or CD8+ T cells sorted from blood, sampled in a trial of the OX40 agonist ivuxolimab. This TCR came from an adult with an advanced solid tumor such as melanoma, head and neck, liver or kidney cancer. The V call is TRBV5-1, the J call TRBJ2-5; 9 bases match TRBD1. The CDR3 nucleotides read TGCGCCAGCACAACCCGAGGGACAGGGATGGGGGAGACCCAGTACTTC. Its translation is CASTTRGTGMGETQYF.